This T cell receptor (beta chain) was identified in a study of identical twins. Broader study findings: Invariant MAIT and iNKT cells are populations that could partly confound zero-insertion analyses. Shared out-of-frame alpha sequences (those common to twins) showed excess low generation probability.

Germline loops: CDR1 KGHDR, CDR2 SFDVKD. The germline V and J ends were trimmed by 0 bases and 7 bases, with 2 bases remaining between them. There are 11 residues in the CDR3. TCRdb reprocessed the 5' RACE reads with MiXCR, giving one entry per CDR3 protein. The table includes about 280,000 distinct CDR3 sequences, approximately 8% detected once. This clonotype was detected ten times or more. Antigen unknown. Only healthy Caucasians were enrolled as donors. These data also featured in a second study, about yellow fever vaccine responses in identical twins.

The origin of this receptor is a woman aged 18-30 years in good health. The sequenced sample was memory (CD45RO+) T cells sorted from blood. V is TRBV24-1 and J is TRBJ2-5; D is ambiguous. CDR3 in DNA: TGTGCCACCAGTGATTTGGGGACCCAGTACTTC. Its protein product is CATSDLGTQYF.